The 8 T cell receptor beta chains listed next were all sequenced from one sample in a study of CD8 T cells in ankylosing spondylitis. TCRdb passed the 5' RACE reads through MiXCR, listing each CDR3 protein once. The sample carries fewer than 250,000 distinct CDR3 sequences, 10% to 13% recorded once. The sample was blood, either unsorted or a sorted T cell fraction (not recorded which). The source is a male donor with ankylosing spondylitis or in good health (not recorded which).

The table lists this clonotype with many counts. The rearrangement links TRBV5-1 to TRBJ2-3; D is unclear. The V and J ends lost 0 bases and 6 bases respectively, with 8 bases between them. The CDR3 has 13 residues. Germline-derived CDR1 and CDR2 are SGHRS and YFSETQ. The CDR3 region has the DNA TGCGCCAGCAGCTTGGCCCCCGACGATACGCAGTATTTT. This sequence encodes CASSLAPDDTQYF.

In its sample, this clonotype was seen many times. The V and J genes are TRBV20-1 and TRBJ2-3, with a tentative D call TRBD2 (6 bases). The V and J ends lost 1 base and 0 bases respectively, with 11 bases between them. Germline CDR1 and CDR2: DFQATT and SNEGSKA (reference sequence). The CDR3 is 15 residues long. The CDR3 DNA reads TGCAGTGCTAGAGTGGGTAGCGGAAGCACAGATACGCAGTATTTT. It codes for CSARVGSGSTDTQYF.

This clonotype appeared many times. The chain recombines TRBV3-1 with TRBJ1-6; D may be TRBD1 (5 bases). Between the trimmed V and J ends, which lost 2 bases and 4 bases, there was a span of 12 bases. Germline assignment: CDR1 LGHDT and CDR2 YNNKEL (reference sequence). The CDR3 length is 16 residues. CDR3 sequence reads: CASSQISGGYNSPLHF. The CDR3 DNA reads as TGTGCCAGCAGCCAAATTTCCGGGGGATATAATTCACCCCTCCACTTT.

The rearrangement uses TRBV7-9 and TRBJ2-4, with 8 bases identical to TRBD2. The CDR3 length is 16 residues. V lost 4 bases and J lost 2; bases outside the gene matches: 7. CDR1 and CDR2 from the germline V gene are SEHNR and FQNEAQ (reference sequence). CDR3 sequence: CASSSAGGTTKNIQYF. CDR3 bases: TGTGCCAGCAGCTCCGCGGGGGGCACAACCAAAAACATTCAGTACTTC.

This clonotype was detected ten times or more. This sequence joins TRBV7-2 and TRBJ1-4; possible D gene TRBD1, 5 bases. CDR3 length: 16 residues. Trimming cost V 3 bases and J 1 base, with 12 bases left between them. The germline V gene has CDR1 SGHTA and CDR2 FQGNSA. CDR3 loop: CASSFREGETNEKLFF. For the CDR3, the DNA is TGTGCCAGCAGCTTCAGGGAAGGAGAAACTAATGAAAAACTGTTTTTT.

This clonotype came up many times. The V call is TRBV29-1, the J call TRBJ1-2; a possible D gene is TRBD1 (6 bases). The V end was cut by 3 bases, the J end by 6 bases, with 11 bases between. CDR3 size: 12 residues. The germline V gene has CDR1 SQVTM and CDR2 ANQGSEA. CDR3 amino acids: CSVDRGANGYTF. DNA for the CDR3: TGCAGCGTTGATAGGGGGGCTAATGGCTACACCTTC.

This chain links TRBV5-1 with TRBJ2-7, with a tentative D call TRBD1 (5 bases). The CDR3 runs to 14 residues. In germline, CDR1 is SGHRS, CDR2 YFSETQ. V was cut by 4 bases and J by 2 bases, with 13 bases left in between. As DNA, the CDR3 is TGCGCCAGCAGCCTAGGGGTTTTCCCCTACGAGCAGTACTTC. The encoded protein is CASSLGVFPYEQYF.

This clonotype has at least ten counts. V and J are TRBV20-1 and TRBJ1-2, with TRBD1 matching 7 bases. V lost 2 bases, J lost 1 base, and 4 bases stayed unmatched. The CDR3 length is 14 residues. Germline lookup yields CDR1 DFQATT and CDR2 SNEGSKA (reference sequence). CDR3 sequence reads: CSARRGQINYGYTF. The DNA for the CDR3 is TGCAGTGCTAGAAGGGGACAGATTAACTATGGCTACACCTTC.